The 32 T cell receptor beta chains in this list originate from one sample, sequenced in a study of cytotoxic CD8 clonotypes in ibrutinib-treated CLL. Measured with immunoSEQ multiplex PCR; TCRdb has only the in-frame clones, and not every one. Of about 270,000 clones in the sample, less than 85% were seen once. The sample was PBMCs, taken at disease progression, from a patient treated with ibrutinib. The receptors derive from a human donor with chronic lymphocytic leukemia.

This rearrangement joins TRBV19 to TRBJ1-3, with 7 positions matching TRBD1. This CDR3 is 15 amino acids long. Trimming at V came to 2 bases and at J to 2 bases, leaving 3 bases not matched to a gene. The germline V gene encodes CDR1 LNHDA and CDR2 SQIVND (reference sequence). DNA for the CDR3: TGTGCCAGTAGTATAACAGGGGTTACTGGAAACACCATATATTTT. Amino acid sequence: CASSITGVTGNTIYF.

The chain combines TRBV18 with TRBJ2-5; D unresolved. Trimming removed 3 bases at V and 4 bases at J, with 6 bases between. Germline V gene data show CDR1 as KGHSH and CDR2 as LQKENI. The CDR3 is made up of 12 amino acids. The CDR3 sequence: CASSPRSETQYF. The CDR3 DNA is TGTGCCAGCTCACCGCGTTCAGAGACCCAGTACTTC.

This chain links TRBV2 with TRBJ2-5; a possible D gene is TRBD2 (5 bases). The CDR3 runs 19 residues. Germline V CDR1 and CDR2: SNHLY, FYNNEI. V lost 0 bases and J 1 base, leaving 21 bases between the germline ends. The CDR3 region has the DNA TGTGCCAGCAGTGAAGCGGCTAGCAGGTCCTATGCCCGCCAAGAGACCCAGTACTTC. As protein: CASSEAASRSYARQETQYF.

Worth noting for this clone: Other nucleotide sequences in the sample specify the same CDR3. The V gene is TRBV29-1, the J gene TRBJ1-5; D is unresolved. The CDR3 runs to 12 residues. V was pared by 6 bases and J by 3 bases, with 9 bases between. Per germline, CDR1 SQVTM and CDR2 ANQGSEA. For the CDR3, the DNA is TGCAGCGTACGGGGTTCCAATCAGCCCCAGCATTTT. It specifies CSVRGSNQPQHF.

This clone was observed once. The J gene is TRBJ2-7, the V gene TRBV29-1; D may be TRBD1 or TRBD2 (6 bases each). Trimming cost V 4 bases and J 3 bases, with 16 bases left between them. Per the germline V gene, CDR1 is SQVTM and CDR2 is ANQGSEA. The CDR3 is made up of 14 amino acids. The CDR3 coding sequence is TGCAGCGTTGTCGGGGGCCATGCCTACTACGAGCAGTACTTC. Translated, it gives CSVVGGHAYYEQYF.

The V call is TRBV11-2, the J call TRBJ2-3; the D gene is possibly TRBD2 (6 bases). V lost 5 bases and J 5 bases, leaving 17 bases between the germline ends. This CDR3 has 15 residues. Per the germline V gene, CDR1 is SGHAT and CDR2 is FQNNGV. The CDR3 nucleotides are TGTGCCAGCAGCGCGGGACTGCGAACCATAGATACGCAGTATTTT. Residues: CASSAGLRTIDTQYF.

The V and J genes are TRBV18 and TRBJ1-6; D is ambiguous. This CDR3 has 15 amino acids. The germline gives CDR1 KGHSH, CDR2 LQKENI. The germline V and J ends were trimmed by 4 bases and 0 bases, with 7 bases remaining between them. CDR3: CASSQGSSYNSPLHF. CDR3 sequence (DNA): TGTGCCAGCTCACAGGGAAGCTCCTATAATTCACCCCTCCACTTT.

The CDR3 loop is CASSLAGDGSYNEQFF. The CDR3 region has the DNA TGTGCCAGCAGCTTAGCAGGGGACGGCTCCTACAATGAGCAGTTCTTC. The chain combines TRBV7-2 with TRBJ2-1; D possibly matches TRBD1 or TRBD2 (5 bases each). The germline gives CDR1 SGHTA, CDR2 FQGNSA. Trimming shortened V by 0 bases and J by 0 bases, and 9 bases separated the two germline ends. There are 16 residues in the CDR3.

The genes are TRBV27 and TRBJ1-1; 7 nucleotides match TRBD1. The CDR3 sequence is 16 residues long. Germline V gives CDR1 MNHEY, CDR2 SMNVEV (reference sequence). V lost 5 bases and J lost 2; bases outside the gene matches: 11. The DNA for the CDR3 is TGTGCCAGCAGTCAATACGAGGGGGCGTTTAACACTGAAGCTTTCTTT. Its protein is CASSQYEGAFNTEAFF.

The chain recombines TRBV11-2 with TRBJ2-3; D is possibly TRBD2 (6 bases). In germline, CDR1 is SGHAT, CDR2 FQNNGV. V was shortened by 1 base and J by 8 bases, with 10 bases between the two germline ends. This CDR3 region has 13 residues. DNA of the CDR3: TGTGCCAGCAGCTTAGGGGGCGGGGTTACGCAGTATTTT. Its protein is CASSLGGGVTQYF.

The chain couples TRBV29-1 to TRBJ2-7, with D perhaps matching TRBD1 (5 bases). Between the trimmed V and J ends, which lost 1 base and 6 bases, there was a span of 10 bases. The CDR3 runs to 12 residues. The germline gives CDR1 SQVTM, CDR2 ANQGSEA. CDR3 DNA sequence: TGCAGCGTTGAAGTTGGCAGGGCCGAGCAGTACTTC. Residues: CSVEVGRAEQYF.

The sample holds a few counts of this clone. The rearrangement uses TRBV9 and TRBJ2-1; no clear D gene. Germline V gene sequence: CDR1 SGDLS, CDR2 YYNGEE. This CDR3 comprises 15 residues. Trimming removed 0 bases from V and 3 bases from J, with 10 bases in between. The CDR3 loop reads CASSVEATSYNEQFF. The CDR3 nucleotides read TGTGCCAGCAGCGTAGAAGCGACAAGCTACAATGAGCAGTTCTTC.

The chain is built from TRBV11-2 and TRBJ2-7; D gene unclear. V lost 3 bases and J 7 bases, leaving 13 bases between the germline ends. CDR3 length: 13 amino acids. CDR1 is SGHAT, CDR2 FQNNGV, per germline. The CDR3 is CASSFGRLVEQYF. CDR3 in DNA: TGTGCCAGCAGCTTTGGTCGGCTTGTGGAGCAGTACTTC.

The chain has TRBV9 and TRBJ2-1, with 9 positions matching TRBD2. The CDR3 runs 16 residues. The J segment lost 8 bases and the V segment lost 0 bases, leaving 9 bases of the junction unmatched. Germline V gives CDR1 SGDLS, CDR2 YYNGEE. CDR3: CASSVAGGGAGDEQFF. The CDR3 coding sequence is TGTGCCAGCAGCGTAGCCGGCGGGGGGGCCGGGGATGAGCAGTTCTTC.

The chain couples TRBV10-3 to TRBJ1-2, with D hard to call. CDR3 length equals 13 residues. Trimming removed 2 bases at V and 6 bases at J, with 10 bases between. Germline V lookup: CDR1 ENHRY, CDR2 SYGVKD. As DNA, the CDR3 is TGTGCCATCAGTGAGCTGGGATTTAATGGCTACACCTTC. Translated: CAISELGFNGYTF.

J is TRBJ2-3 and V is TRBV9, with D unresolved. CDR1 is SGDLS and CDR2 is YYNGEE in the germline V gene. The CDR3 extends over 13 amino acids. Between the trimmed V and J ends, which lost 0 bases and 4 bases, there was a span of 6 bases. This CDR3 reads CASSVANADTQYF. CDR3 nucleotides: TGTGCCAGCAGCGTAGCTAACGCAGATACGCAGTATTTT.

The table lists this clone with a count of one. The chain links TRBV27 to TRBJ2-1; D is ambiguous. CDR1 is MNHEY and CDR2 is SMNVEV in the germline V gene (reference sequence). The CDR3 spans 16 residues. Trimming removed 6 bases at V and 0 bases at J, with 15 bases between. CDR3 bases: TGTGCCAGCAGCCCCCTTGAACCTAGCTCCTACAATGAGCAGTTCTTC. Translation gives CASSPLEPSSYNEQFF.

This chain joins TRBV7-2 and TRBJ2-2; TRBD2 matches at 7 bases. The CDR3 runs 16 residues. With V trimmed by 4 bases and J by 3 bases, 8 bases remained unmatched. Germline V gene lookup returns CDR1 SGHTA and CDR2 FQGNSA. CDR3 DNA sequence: TGTGCCAGCAGCTCCATAGCGGGCCCCGACACCGGGGAGCTGTTTTTT. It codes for CASSSIAGPDTGELFF.

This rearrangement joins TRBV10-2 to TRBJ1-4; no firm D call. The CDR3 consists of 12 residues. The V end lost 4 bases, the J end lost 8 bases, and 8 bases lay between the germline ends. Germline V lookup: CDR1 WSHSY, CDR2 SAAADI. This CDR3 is CASSGRAEKLFF. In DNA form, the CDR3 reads TGCGCCAGCAGTGGAAGGGCGGAAAAACTGTTTTTT.

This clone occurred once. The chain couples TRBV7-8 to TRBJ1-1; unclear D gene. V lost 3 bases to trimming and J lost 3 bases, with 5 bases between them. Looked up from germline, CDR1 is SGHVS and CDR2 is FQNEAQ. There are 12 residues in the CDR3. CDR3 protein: CASSFFDTEAFF. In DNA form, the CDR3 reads TGTGCCAGCAGCTTTTTCGACACTGAAGCTTTCTTT.

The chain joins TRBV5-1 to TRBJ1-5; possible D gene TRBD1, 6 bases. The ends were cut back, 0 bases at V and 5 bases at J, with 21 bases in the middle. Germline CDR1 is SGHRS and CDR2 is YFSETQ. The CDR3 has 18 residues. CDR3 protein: CASSLDERGILSDQPQHF. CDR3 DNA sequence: TGCGCCAGCAGCTTGGATGAGAGGGGGATCCTGTCGGATCAGCCCCAGCATTTT.

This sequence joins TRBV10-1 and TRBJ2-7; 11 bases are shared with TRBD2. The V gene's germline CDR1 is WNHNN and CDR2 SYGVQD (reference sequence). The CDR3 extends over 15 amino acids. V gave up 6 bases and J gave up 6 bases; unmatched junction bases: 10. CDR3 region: CASSDLLAGVGEQYF. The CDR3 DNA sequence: TGCGCCAGCAGCGACTTACTAGCGGGAGTTGGCGAGCAGTACTTC.

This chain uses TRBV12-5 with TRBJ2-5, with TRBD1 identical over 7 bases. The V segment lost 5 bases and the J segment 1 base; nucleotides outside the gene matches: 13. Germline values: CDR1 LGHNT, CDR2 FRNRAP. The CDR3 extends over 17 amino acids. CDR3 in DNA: TGTGCTAGTGGTCCCCCCGGAATAGGGACAGCCCAAGAGACCCAGTACTTC. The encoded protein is CASGPPGIGTAQETQYF.

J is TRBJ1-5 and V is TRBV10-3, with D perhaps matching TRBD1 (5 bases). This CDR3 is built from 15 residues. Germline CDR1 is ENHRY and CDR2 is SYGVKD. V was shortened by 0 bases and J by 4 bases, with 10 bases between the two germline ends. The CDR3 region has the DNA TGTGCCATCAGTGAGTCGACGAGGGGTAATCAGCCCCAGCATTTT. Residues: CAISESTRGNQPQHF.

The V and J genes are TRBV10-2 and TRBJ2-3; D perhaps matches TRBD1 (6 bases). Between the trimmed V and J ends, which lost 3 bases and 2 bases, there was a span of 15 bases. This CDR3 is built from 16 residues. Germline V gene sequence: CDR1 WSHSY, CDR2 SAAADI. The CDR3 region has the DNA TGCGCCAGCAGTGAAACGAGACAGGTTTTCACAGATACGCAGTATTTT. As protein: CASSETRQVFTDTQYF.

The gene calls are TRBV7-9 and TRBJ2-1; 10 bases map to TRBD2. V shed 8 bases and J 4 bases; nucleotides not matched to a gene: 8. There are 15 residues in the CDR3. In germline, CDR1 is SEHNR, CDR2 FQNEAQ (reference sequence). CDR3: CASWGASGGYNEQFF. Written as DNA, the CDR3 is TGTGCCAGCTGGGGGGCTAGCGGGGGATACAATGAGCAGTTCTTC.

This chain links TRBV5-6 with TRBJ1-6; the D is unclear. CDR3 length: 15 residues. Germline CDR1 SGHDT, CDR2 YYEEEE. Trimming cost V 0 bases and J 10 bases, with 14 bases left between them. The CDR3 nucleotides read TGTGCCAGCAGCTTGGCCCATGGGATGGGGTCACCCCTCCACTTT. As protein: CASSLAHGMGSPLHF.

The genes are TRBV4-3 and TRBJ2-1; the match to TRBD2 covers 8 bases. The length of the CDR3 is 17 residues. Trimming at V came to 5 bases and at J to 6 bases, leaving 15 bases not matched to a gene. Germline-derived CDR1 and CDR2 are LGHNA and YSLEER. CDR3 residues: CASSSKTGGSGGNEQFF. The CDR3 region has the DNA TGCGCCAGCAGCAGCAAGACGGGCGGGAGCGGGGGCAATGAGCAGTTCTTC.

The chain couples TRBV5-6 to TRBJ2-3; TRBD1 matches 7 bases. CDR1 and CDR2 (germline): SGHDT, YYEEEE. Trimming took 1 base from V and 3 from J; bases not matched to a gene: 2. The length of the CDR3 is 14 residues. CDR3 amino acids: CASSLTGVTDTQYF. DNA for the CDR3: TGTGCCAGCAGCTTGACAGGGGTTACAGATACGCAGTATTTT. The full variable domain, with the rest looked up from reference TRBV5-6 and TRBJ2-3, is DAGVTQSPTHLIKTRGQQVTLRCSPKSGHDTVSWYQQALGQGPQFIFQYYEEEERQRGNFPDRFSGHQFPNYSSELNVNALLLGDSALYLCASSLTGVTDTQYFGPGTRLTVL.

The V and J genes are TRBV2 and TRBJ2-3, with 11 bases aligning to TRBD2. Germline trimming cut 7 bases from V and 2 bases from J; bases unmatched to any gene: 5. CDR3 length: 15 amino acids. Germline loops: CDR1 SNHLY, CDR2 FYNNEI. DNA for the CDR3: TGTGCCAGCAAGATTAGCGGGGGGGCCACAGATACGCAGTATTTT. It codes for CASKISGGATDTQYF.

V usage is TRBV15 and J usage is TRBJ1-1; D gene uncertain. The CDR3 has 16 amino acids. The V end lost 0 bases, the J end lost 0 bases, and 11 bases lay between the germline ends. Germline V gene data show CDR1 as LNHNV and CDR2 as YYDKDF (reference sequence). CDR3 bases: TGTGCCACCAGCAGAGATATCGGCAGGATGAACACTGAAGCTTTCTTT. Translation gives CATSRDIGRMNTEAFF.

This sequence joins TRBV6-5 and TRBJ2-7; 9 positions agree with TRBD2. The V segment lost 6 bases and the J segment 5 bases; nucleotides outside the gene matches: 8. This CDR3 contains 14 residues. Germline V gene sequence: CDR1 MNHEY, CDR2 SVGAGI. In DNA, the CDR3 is TGTGCCAGCAGGACGAGCGGGAGGAGGGACGAGCAGTACTTC. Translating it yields CASRTSGRRDEQYF.